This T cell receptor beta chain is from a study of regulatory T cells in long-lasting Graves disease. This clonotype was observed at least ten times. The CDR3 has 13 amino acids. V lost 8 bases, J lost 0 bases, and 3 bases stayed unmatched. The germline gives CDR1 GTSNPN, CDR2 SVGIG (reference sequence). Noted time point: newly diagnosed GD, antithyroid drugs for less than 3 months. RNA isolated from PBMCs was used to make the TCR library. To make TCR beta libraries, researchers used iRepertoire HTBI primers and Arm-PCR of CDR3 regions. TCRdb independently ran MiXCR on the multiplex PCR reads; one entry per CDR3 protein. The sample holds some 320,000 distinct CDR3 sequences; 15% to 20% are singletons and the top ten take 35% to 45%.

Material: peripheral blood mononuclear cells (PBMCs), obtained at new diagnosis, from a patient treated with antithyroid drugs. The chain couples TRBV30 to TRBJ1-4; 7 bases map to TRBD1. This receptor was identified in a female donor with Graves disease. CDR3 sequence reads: CAGTATTNEKLFF. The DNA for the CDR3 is TGTGCCGGGACAGCTACAACTAATGAAAAACTGTTTTTT. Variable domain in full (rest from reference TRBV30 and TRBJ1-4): SQTIHQWPATLVQPVGSPLSLECTVEGTSNPNLYWYRQAAGRGLQLLFYSVGIGQISSEVPQNLSASRPQDRQFILSSKKLLLSDSGFYLCAGTATTNEKLFFGSGTQLSVL.